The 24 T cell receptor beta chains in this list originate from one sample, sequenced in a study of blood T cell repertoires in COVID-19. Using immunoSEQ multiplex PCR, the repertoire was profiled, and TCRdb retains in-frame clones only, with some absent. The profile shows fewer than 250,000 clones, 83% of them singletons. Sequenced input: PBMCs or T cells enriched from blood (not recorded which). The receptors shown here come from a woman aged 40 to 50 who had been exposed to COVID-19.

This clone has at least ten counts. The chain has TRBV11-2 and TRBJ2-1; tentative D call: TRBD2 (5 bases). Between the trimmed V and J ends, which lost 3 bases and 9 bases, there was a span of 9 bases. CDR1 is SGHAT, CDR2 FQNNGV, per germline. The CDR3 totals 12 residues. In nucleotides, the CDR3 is TGTGCCAGCAGCTTTCCTAGCACTGAGCAGTTCTTC. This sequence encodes CASSFPSTEQFF.

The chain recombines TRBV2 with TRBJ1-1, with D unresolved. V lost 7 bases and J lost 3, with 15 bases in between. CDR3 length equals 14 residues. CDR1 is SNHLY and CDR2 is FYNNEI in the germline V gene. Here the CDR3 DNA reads TGTGCCAGCACGGGTCAATGGGTGGACACTGAAGCTTTCTTT. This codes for CASTGQWVDTEAFF.

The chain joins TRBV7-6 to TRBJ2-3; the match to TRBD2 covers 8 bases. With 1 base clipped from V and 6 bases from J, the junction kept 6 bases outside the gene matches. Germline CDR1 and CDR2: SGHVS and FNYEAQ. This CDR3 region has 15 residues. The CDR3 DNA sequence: TGTGCCAGCAGCTTAGGACGGGGGGGCCTGGATACGCAGTATTTT. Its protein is CASSLGRGGLDTQYF.

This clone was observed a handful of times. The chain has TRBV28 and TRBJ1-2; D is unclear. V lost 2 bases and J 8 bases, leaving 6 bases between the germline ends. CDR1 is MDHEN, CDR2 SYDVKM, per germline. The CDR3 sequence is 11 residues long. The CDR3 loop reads CASSLPEGYTF. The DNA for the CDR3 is TGTGCCAGCAGTTTACCCGAGGGCTACACCTTC.

The chain's CDR3 is CASSVAGARTEAFF. Here the CDR3 DNA reads TGTGCCAGCAGCGTAGCAGGGGCTCGGACTGAAGCTTTCTTT. V usage is TRBV9 and J usage is TRBJ1-1; D perhaps matches TRBD1 (6 bases). Germline assignment: CDR1 SGDLS and CDR2 YYNGEE. The CDR3 runs 14 residues. Trimming cost V 0 bases and J 5 bases, with 11 bases left between them.

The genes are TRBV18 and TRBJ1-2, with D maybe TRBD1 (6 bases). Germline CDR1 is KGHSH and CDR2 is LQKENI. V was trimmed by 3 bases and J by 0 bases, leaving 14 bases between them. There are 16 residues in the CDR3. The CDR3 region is CASSPQTGPSNYGYTF. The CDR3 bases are TGTGCCAGCTCACCGCAGACAGGCCCGTCTAACTATGGCTACACCTTC.

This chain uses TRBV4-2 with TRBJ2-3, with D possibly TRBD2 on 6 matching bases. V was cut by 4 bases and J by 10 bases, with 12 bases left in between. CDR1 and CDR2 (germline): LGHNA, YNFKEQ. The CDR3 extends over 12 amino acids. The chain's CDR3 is CASSRLGEAQYF. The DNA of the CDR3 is TGTGCCAGCAGCCGTCTGGGGGAGGCGCAGTATTTT.

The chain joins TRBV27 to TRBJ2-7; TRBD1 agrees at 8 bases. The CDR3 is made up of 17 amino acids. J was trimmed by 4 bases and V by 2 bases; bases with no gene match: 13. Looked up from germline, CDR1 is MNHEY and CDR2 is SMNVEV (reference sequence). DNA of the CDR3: TGTGCCAGCAGTTTACGACAGGGGCCAATAAATTTTTACGAGCAGTACTTC. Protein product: CASSLRQGPINFYEQYF.

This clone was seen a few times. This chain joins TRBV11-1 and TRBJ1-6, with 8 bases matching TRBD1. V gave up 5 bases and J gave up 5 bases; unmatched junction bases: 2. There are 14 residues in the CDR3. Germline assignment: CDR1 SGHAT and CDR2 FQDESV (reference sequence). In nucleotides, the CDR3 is TGTGCCAGCAGCCGGACAGGGAATAATTCACCCCTCCACTTT. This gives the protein CASSRTGNNSPLHF. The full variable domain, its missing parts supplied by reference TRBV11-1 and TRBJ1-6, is EAEVAQSPRYKITEKSQAVAFWCDPISGHATLYWYRQILGQGPELLVQFQDESVVDDSQLPKDRFSAERLKGVDSTLKIQPAELGDSAMYLCASSRTGNNSPLHFGNGTRLTVT.

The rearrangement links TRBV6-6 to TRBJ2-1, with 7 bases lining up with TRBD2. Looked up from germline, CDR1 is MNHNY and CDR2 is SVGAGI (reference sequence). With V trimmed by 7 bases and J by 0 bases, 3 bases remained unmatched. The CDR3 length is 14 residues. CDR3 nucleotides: TGTGCCAGCAAAACTAGCGACTCCTACAATGAGCAGTTCTTC. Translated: CASKTSDSYNEQFF.

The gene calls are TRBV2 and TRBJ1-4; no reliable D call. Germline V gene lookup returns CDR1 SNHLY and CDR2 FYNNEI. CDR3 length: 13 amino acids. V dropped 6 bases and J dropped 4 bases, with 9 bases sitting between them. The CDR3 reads CASRSGINEKLFF. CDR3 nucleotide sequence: TGTGCCAGCAGATCCGGGATTAATGAAAAACTGTTTTTT.

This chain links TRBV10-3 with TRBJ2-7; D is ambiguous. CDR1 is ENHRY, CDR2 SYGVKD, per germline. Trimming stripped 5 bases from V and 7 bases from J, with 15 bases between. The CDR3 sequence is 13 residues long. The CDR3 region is CAISPPSSLEQYF. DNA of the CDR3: TGTGCCATCAGTCCCCCGAGCTCCTTGGAGCAGTACTTC.

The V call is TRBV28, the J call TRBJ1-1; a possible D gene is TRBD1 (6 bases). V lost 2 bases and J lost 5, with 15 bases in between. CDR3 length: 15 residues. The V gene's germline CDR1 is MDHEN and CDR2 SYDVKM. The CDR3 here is CASSLGGGGGTEAFF. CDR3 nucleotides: TGTGCCAGCAGTTTAGGCGGGGGCGGAGGGACTGAAGCTTTCTTT.

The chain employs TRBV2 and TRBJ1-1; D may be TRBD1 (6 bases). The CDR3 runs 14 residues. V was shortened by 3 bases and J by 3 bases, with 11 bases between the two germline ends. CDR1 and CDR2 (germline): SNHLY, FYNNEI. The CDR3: CASSDPQGYTEAFF. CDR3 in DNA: TGTGCCAGCAGTGACCCTCAGGGGTACACTGAAGCTTTCTTT.

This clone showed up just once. The CDR3 reads CAWSAGTGEPLHF. The CDR3 bases are TGTGCCTGGAGTGCCGGGACAGGGGAACCCCTCCACTTT. The rearrangement joins TRBV30 to TRBJ1-6, with TRBD1 matching over 10 bases. After removal of 1 base from V and 12 bases from J, the junction contained 3 bases not matched to a gene. Germline CDR1 and CDR2: GTSNPN and SVGIG (reference sequence). The CDR3 has 13 residues.

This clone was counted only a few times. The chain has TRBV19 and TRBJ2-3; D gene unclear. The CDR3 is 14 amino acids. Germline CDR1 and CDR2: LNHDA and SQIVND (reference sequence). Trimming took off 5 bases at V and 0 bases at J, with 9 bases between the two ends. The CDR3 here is CASSPTSSTDTQYF. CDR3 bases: TGTGCCAGTAGTCCCACGAGTAGCACAGATACGCAGTATTTT.

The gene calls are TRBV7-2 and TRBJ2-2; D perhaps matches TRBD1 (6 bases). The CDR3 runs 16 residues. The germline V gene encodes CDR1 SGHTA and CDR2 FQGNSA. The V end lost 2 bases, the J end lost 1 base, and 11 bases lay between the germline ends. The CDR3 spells CASSLFRTENTGELFF. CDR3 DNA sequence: TGTGCCAGCAGCTTATTTAGGACAGAGAACACCGGGGAGCTGTTTTTT.

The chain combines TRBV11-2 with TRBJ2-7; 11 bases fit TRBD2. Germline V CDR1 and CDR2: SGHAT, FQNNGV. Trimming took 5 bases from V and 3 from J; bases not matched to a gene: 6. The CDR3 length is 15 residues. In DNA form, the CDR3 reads TGTGCCAGCAGCCTCCTAGCGGGGGGCGGCTACGAGCAGTACTTC. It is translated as CASSLLAGGGYEQYF.

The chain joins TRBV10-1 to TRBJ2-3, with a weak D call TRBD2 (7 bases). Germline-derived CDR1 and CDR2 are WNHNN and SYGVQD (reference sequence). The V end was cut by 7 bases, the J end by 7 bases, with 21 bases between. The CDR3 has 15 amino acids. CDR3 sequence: CASKGGDSKVNTQYF. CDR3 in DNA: TGCGCCAGCAAAGGGGGGGACTCAAAAGTAAATACGCAGTATTTT.

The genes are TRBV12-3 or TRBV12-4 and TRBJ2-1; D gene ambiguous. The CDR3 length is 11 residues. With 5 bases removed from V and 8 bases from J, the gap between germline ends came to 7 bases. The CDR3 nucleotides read TGTGCCAGCAGTCCCCGGGATGAGCAGTTCTTC. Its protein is CASSPRDEQFF.

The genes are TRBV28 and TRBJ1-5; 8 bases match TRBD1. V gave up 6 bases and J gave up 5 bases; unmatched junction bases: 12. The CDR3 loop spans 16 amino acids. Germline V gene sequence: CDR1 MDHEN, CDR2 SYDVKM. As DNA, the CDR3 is TGTGCCAGCAGCCTCTTGTCTGGCAGGGGGCATCAGCCCCAGCATTTT. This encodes CASSLLSGRGHQPQHF. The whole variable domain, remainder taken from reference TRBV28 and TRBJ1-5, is DVKVTQSSRYLVKRTGEKVFLECVQDMDHENMFWYRQDPGLGLRLIYFSYDVKMKEKGDIPEGYSVSREKKERFSLILESASTNQTSMYLCASSLLSGRGHQPQHFGDGTRLSIL.

The CDR3 is CASSQDWTGSYNEQFF. CDR3 coding DNA: TGTGCCAGCAGCCAAGATTGGACAGGCTCCTACAATGAGCAGTTCTTC. The chain couples TRBV4-2 to TRBJ2-1; TRBD1 matches at 7 bases. V lost 0 bases and J lost 0; bases outside the gene matches: 2. Germline V gene data show CDR1 as LGHNA and CDR2 as YNFKEQ. CDR3 size: 16 residues.

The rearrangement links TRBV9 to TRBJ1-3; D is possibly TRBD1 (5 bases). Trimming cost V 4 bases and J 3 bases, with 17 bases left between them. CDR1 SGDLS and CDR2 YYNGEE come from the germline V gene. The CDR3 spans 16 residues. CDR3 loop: CASSNVGPGVGNTIYF. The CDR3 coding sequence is TGTGCCAGCAGCAACGTGGGGCCTGGGGTTGGAAACACCATATATTTT.

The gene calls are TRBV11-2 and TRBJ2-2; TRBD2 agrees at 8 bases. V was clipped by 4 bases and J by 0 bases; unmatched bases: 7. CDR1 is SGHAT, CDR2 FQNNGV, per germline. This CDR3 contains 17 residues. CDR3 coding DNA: TGTGCCAGCAGCTACGGGAGGGGACTAGCGAACACCGGGGAGCTGTTTTTT. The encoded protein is CASSYGRGLANTGELFF.